A single TCR beta chain is shown here with its context. The antigen remains unidentified. The V end was cut by 6 bases, the J end by 0 bases, with 15 bases between. The CDR3 contains 14 residues. Germline values: CDR1 SQVTM, CDR2 ANQGSEA. The sorted Tregs were CD4+CD25+CD127-/low cells. Findings and caveats of the study: Larger-cohort validation covered only one TCR beta V-J rearrangement.

After constant-region reverse-primer amplification, full-length variable regions underwent semi-nested PCR with Nested Universal Primer A. TCRdb recomputed calls from the 5' RACE reads with MiXCR, one row per CDR3 protein. The sample includes about 12,000 distinct CDR3 sequences, roughly 47% of them seen just once. Input material: tumor-infiltrating Tregs sorted from the breast tumor. This sequence joins TRBV29-1 and TRBJ2-7; the D is unclear. The sequence was obtained from a female donor with breast cancer. CDR3 in amino acids: CSVGDRLSSYEQYV. The CDR3 DNA is TGCAGCGTAGGTGACCGCCTAAGCTCCTACGAGCAGTACGTC.